This TCR beta chain derives from a study of blood T cell repertoires in COVID-19. Study information: From the United States, Italy and Spain came samples of acute and convalescent COVID-19. PBMCs, B-cell-depleted T cells, or T cells were the source of the cDNA or gDNA that made up the material.

This clone was found a few times. Per the original methods: How many nucleated cells were present was estimated from reference gene primer amplification. Method: immunoSEQ multiplex PCR; TCRdb's copy keeps in-frame clones and lacks some. The V and J calls and clone size come from that table; D and trimming were worked out from the DNA. Altogether about 250,000 clones are present, roughly 86% being singletons, with the ten largest covering roughly 1.6%. The CDR3 contains 14 residues. The germline V and J ends were trimmed by 5 bases and 8 bases, with 16 bases remaining between them. Germline loops: CDR1 LNHDA, CDR2 SQIVND (reference sequence).

This clonotype originated in a woman aged 60-75 years who had recovered from COVID-19. The V gene is TRBV19, the J gene TRBJ2-1; possibly TRBD2 for D (5 bases). The sequenced sample was peripheral blood. CDR3 nucleotides: TGTGCCAGTAGTTCCCTGGACTTGGAGGATGAGCAGTTCTTC. It is translated as CASSSLDLEDEQFF.